This paragraph covers one T cell receptor (beta chain) sequence. The antigen remains unidentified. These data are taken from a study of cytomegalovirus exposure and HLA in healthy donors. Study results and caveats: A cluster of highly shared sequence variants was likely a sequencing artifact. Sequencing depth roughly uniform across donors was assumed in presence/absence analyses.

Germline CDR1 reads SGHDN; CDR2 reads FVKESK. The length of the CDR3 is 13 residues. Trimming removed 0 bases from V and 4 bases from J, with 4 bases in between. Primers included in the PCR were 60 Vbeta and 13 Jbeta primers. The data were produced by immunoSEQ multiplex PCR, yet TCRdb's version contains in-frame clones alone and is incomplete. The sample contains 150,000 to 200,000 clones, around 82% of which appear only once. The genes are TRBV14 and TRBJ1-5; D gene uncertain. The clonotype comes from a young man in good health and CMV-seronegative. Sequenced input: PBMCs. CDR3 coding DNA: TGTGCCAGCAGCCAAGACCCGAATCAGCCCCAGCATTTT. Its translation: CASSQDPNQPQHF.